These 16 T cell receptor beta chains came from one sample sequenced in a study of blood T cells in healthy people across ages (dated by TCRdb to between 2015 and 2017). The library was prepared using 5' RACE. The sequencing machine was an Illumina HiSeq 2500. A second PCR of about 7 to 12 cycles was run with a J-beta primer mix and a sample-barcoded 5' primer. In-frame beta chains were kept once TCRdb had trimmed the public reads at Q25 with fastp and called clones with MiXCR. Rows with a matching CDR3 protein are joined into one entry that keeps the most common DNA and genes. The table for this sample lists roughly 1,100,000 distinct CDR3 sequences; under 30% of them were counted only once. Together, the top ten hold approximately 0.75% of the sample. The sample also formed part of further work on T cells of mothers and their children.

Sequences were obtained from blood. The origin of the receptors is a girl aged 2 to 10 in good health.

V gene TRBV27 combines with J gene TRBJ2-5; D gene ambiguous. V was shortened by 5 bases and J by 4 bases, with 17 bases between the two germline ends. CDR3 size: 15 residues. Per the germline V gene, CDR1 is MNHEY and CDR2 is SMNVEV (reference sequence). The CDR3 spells CASSPRNRIGETQYF. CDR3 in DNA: TGTGCCAGCAGTCCCAGAAACCGAATTGGAGAGACCCAGTACTTC.

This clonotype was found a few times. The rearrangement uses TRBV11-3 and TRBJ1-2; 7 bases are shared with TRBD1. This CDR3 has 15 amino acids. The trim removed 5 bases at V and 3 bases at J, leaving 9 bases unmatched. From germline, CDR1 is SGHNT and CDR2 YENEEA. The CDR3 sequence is CASSTRQGSDYGYTF. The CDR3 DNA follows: TGTGCCAGCAGCACACGACAGGGCTCTGACTATGGCTACACCTTC.

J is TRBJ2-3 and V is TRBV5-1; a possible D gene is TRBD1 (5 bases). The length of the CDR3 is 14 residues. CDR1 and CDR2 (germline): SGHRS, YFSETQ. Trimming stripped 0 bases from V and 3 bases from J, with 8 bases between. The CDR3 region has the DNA TGCGCCAGCAGCTTGGTAACAGGAACAGATACGCAGTATTTT. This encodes CASSLVTGTDTQYF.

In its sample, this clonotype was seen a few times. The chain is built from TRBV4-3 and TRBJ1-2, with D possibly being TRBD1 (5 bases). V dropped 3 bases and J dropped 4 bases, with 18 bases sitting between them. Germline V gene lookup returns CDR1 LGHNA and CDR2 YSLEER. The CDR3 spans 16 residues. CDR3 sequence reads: CASSQDLRGGGYGYTF. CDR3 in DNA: TGCGCCAGCAGCCAGGACCTTCGGGGGGGTGGCTATGGCTACACCTTC.

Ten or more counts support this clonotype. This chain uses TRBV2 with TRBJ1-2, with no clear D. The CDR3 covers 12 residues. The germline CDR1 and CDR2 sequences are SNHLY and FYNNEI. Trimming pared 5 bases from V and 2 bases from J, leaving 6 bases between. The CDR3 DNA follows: TGTGCCAGCAGTACAGAGAACTATGGCTACACCTTC. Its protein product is CASSTENYGYTF. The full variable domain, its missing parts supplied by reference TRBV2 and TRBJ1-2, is EPEVTQTPSHQVTQMGQEVILRCVPISNHLYFYWYRQILGQKVEFLVSFYNNEISEKSEIFDDQFSVERPDGSNFTLKIRSTKLEDSAMYFCASSTENYGYTFGSGTRLTVV.

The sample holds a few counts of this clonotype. The CDR3 here is CASSASGTGEQETQYF. The DNA for the CDR3 is TGTGCCAGCTCGGCCTCCGGGACAGGGGAACAAGAGACCCAGTACTTC. The chain is built from TRBV18 and TRBJ2-5, with 10 bases lining up with TRBD1. Germline-derived CDR1 and CDR2 are KGHSH and LQKENI. The CDR3 is 16 residues long. V lost 6 bases, J lost 2 bases, and 9 bases stayed unmatched.

The CDR3 bases are TGCAGTGCTAGAGAGTTGTGGGATACGCAGTATTTT. As protein: CSARELWDTQYF. The chain combines TRBV20-1 with TRBJ2-3; D ambiguous. This CDR3 comprises 12 residues. Looked up from germline, CDR1 is DFQATT and CDR2 is SNEGSKA (reference sequence). Deletions cut 0 bases from V and 6 bases from J, with 7 bases between.

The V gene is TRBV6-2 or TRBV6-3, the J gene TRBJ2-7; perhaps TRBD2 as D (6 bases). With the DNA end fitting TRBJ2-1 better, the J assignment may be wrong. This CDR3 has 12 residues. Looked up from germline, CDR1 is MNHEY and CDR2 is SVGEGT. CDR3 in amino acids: CASSYIGGSQFF. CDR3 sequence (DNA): TGTGCCAGCAGTTACATCGGGGGTTCGCAGTTCTTC.

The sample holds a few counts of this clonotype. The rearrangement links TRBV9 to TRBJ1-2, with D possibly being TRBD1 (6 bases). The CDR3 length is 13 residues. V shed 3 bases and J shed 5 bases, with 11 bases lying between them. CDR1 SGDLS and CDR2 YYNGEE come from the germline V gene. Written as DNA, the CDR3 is TGTGCCAGCAGCGCTTGGACAGCGTATGGCTACACCTTC. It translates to CASSAWTAYGYTF. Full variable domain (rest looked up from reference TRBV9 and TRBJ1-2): DSGVTQTPKHLITATGQRVTLRCSPRSGDLSVYWYQQSLDQGLQFLIQYYNGEERAKGNILERFSAQQFPDLHSELNLSSLELGDSALYFCASSAWTAYGYTFGSGTRLTVV.

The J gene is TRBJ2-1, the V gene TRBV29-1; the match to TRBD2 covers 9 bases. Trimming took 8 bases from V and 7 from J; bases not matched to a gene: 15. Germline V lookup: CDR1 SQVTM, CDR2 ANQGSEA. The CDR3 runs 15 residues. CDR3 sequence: CSHPVAGERWNEQFF. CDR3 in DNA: TGCAGCCATCCCGTAGCGGGAGAGAGGTGGAATGAGCAGTTCTTC.

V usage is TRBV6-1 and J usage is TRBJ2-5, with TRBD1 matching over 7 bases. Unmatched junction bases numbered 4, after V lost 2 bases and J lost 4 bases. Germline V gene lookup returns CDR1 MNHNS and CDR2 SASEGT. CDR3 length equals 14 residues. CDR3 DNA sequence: TGTGCCAGCAGTGAATACCCAGGGGGAGAGACCCAGTACTTC. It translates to CASSEYPGGETQYF.

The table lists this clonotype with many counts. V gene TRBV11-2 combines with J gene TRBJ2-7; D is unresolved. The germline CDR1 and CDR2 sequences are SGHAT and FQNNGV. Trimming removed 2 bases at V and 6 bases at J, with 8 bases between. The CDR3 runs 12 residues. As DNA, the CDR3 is TGTGCCAGCAGCTTACGTGGGTTCGAGCAGTACTTC. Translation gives CASSLRGFEQYF.

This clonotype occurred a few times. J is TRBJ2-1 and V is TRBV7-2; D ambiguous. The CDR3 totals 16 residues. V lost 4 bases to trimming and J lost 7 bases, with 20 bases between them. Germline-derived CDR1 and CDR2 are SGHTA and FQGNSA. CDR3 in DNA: TGTGCCAGCAGCTCACCTAGAGGTACCGGGCAAAATGAGCAGTTCTTC. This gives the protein CASSSPRGTGQNEQFF.

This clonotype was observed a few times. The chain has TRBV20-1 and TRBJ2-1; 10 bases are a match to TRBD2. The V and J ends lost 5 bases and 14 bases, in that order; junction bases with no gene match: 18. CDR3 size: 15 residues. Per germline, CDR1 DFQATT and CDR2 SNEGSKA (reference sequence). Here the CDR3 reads CSARTTSGWPGDEFF. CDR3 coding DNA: TGCAGTGCTCGCACGACTAGCGGGTGGCCAGGGGACGAGTTCTTC.

The CDR3 here is CASSPWTGLNTEAFF. The DNA for the CDR3 is TGTGCCAGCAGTCCGTGGACAGGTCTGAACACTGAAGCTTTCTTT. The genes are TRBV12-3 or TRBV12-4 and TRBJ1-1, with 7 bases aligning to TRBD1. This CDR3 has 15 residues. Losses at the gene ends were 5 bases for V and 0 bases for J; bases not matched to a gene: 6.

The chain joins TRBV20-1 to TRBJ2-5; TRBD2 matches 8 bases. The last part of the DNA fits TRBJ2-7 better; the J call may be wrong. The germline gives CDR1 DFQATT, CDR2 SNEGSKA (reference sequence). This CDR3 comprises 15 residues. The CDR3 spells CSARIAGTATYEQYF. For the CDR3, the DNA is TGCAGTGCTAGAATAGCGGGAACCGCTACCTACGAGCAGTACTTC.